The 20 T cell receptor beta chains below come from one sample, sequenced in a study of T cell repertoires in cytomegalovirus infection. TCRdb ran MiXCR on the reads and lists one entry per CDR3 protein. The data show 600,000 to 800,000 distinct CDR3 sequences, roughly a quarter seen once. Input material: CD8+ T cells from PBMCs. The receptors here all came from a human donor in good health (CMV status not recorded). Some clones in this sample may be carry-over from other donors' samples.

V gene TRBV20-1 combines with J gene TRBJ2-6, with TRBD1 matching 7 bases. The trim removed 0 bases at V and 0 bases at J, leaving 5 bases unmatched. Germline-derived CDR1 and CDR2 are DFQATT and SNEGSKA (reference sequence). The CDR3 sequence is 17 residues long. DNA for the CDR3: TGCAGTGCTAGAGACCGACAGGGATACTCTGGGGCCAACGTCCTGACTTTC. It translates to CSARDRQGYSGANVLTF.

V gene TRBV20-1 combines with J gene TRBJ2-3, with D possibly matching TRBD1 (5 bases). CDR3 length: 15 residues. Looked up from germline, CDR1 is DFQATT and CDR2 is SNEGSKA (reference sequence). V was cut by 6 bases and J by 2 bases, with 18 bases left in between. The CDR3 DNA sequence: TGCAGTGCCGCCTCAGTGGGTGGACACACAGATACGCAGTATTTT. Translating it yields CSAASVGGHTDTQYF.

The gene calls are TRBV29-1 and TRBJ2-1, with 14 bases fitting TRBD2. CDR1 and CDR2 (germline): SQVTM, ANQGSEA. CDR3 length: 16 amino acids. The trim removed 7 bases at V and 0 bases at J, leaving 5 bases unmatched. In DNA, the CDR3 is TGCAGCGCTACTGGACTAGCGGGGGGCTCCTACAATGAGCAGTTCTTC. It translates to CSATGLAGGSYNEQFF.

At least ten counts were recorded for this clonotype. The CDR3 here is CASSFNPNEQYF. CDR3 DNA sequence: TGTGCCAGCAGCTTTAATCCGAACGAGCAGTACTTC. The chain has TRBV7-9 and TRBJ2-7; D is unclear. The CDR3 sequence is 12 residues long. Germline CDR1 SEHNR, CDR2 FQNEAQ (reference sequence). Trimming stripped 3 bases from V and 5 bases from J, with 8 bases between. The full variable domain, in which reference TRBV7-9 and TRBJ2-7 provide the parts outside the CDR3, is DTGVSQNPRHKITKRGQNVTFRCDPISEHNRLYWYRQTLGQGPEFLTYFQNEAQLEKSRLLSDRFSAERPKGSFSTLEIQRTEQGDSAMYLCASSFNPNEQYFGPGTRLTVT.

This chain connects TRBV12-3 or TRBV12-4 to TRBJ1-5; D might be TRBD1 (5 bases). This CDR3 is built from 14 residues. The V gene lost 6 bases and the J gene lost 3 bases, with 12 bases spanning the gap. The CDR3 protein is CASSPGPINQPQHF. CDR3 DNA: TGTGCCAGCAGCCCGGGGCCGATCAATCAGCCCCAGCATTTT.

This clonotype was observed a handful of times. The genes are TRBV20-1 and TRBJ1-1; D uncertain. This CDR3 has 12 residues. Germline V CDR1 and CDR2: DFQATT, SNEGSKA (reference sequence). The ends were cut back, 2 bases at V and 1 base at J, with 5 bases in the middle. The CDR3 protein is CSARRRNTEAFF. As DNA, the CDR3 is TGCAGTGCTAGACGGAGGAACACTGAAGCTTTCTTT.

This clonotype showed up many times. V and J are TRBV7-9 and TRBJ2-5, with a weak D call TRBD2 (6 bases). This CDR3 is built from 14 residues. The V end lost 4 bases, the J end lost 1 base, and 10 bases lay between the germline ends. The germline V gene encodes CDR1 SEHNR and CDR2 FQNEAQ (reference sequence). The CDR3 nucleotides are TGTGCCAGCAGCTCCGGGGGTCCCCAAGAGACCCAGTACTTC. Translating gives CASSSGGPQETQYF.

In this sample, this clonotype turned up a few times. The chain carries TRBV7-9 and TRBJ2-7; TRBD2 agrees at 8 bases. V gave up 5 bases and J gave up 6 bases; unmatched junction bases: 9. CDR3 size: 14 residues. Germline V gene lookup returns CDR1 SEHNR and CDR2 FQNEAQ (reference sequence). The CDR3 DNA follows: TGTGCCAGCAGCCTCGGGACTAGGGGTGGCGAGCAGTACTTC. This encodes CASSLGTRGGEQYF.

This clonotype appeared a few times. The V and J genes are TRBV6-6 and TRBJ2-5, with 9 nucleotides matching TRBD2. Germline V gene data show CDR1 as MNHNY and CDR2 as SVGAGI (reference sequence). The CDR3 totals 16 residues. The V gene end was trimmed by 8 bases and the J gene end by 5 bases; junction bases not matched to a gene: 15. Written as DNA, the CDR3 is TGTGCCAGCCTAGGAGGATCAGCGGGGGGAACGGAGACCCAGTACTTC. Its translation is CASLGGSAGGTETQYF.

Comment on this clonotype: At one end, the junction sequence differs from germline, possibly due to a read error. V usage is TRBV7-9 and J usage is TRBJ1-1, with D uncertain. The CDR3 loop spans 15 amino acids. Germline V gene sequence: CDR1 SEHNR, CDR2 FQNEAQ (reference sequence). For the CDR3, the DNA is TGTGTCAGCGTAGAAATGTGGGCGACGGATACTGAAGCTTTCTTT. Protein: CVSVEMWATDTEAFF.

This clonotype was counted at least ten times. V gene TRBV7-9 combines with J gene TRBJ2-7; maybe TRBD2 (5 bases). Germline V gene lookup returns CDR1 SEHNR and CDR2 FQNEAQ (reference sequence). Trimming cost V 6 bases and J 5 bases, with 11 bases left between them. CDR3 length equals 12 residues. The CDR3 loop is CASSRGSHEQYV. The CDR3 region has the DNA TGTGCCAGCAGTCGGGGAAGCCACGAGCAGTACGTC.

This clonotype has a handful of counts. The rearrangement links TRBV20-1 to TRBJ1-4; TRBD1 might be the D (6 bases). Germline loops: CDR1 DFQATT, CDR2 SNEGSKA (reference sequence). This CDR3 has 14 residues. The V gene lost 3 bases and the J gene lost 9 bases, with 17 bases spanning the gap. The CDR3 coding sequence is TGCAGTGCTAGTTTGGGGGCGAAGATGAAAAAACTGTTTTTT. This sequence encodes CSASLGAKMKKLFF.

The rearrangement links TRBV27 to TRBJ1-1, with 7 bases identical to TRBD1. Germline V gene lookup returns CDR1 MNHEY and CDR2 SMNVEV (reference sequence). The junction had 12 bases not matched to a gene; V was cut back by 6 bases and J by 5 bases. The CDR3 length is 15 residues. CDR3 sequence reads: CASSSPTGRGTEAFF. CDR3 DNA sequence: TGTGCCAGCAGCTCCCCGACAGGGAGGGGGACTGAAGCTTTCTTT.

This clonotype has a count of ten or more. The chain couples TRBV7-9 to TRBJ2-5; 11 bases map to TRBD2. V was pared by 4 bases and J by 1 base, with 2 bases of the junction left unmatched. The V gene's germline CDR1 is SEHNR and CDR2 FQNEAQ (reference sequence). This CDR3 is 15 amino acids long. The CDR3 sequence is CASSSLAGAQETQYF. CDR3 DNA: TGTGCCAGCAGCTCACTAGCGGGGGCCCAAGAGACCCAGTACTTC.

This clonotype was counted ten times or more. The chain recombines TRBV7-2 with TRBJ2-6; 9 nucleotides match TRBD1. Germline V gene data show CDR1 as SGHTA and CDR2 as FQGNSA. J was trimmed by 0 bases and V by 5 bases; bases with no gene match: 8. CDR3 length equals 18 residues. CDR3 in amino acids: CASSVQGAIISGANVLTF. In DNA, the CDR3 is TGTGCCAGCAGCGTACAGGGGGCCATTATCTCTGGGGCCAACGTCCTGACTTTC.

Only a few counts were recorded for this clonotype. This chain joins TRBV27 and TRBJ2-6; D not certain. Germline CDR1 MNHEY, CDR2 SMNVEV (reference sequence). The CDR3 totals 15 residues. V lost 2 bases, J lost 4 bases, and 9 bases lay in between. The CDR3 protein is CASSLGPPGANVLTF. CDR3 coding DNA: TGTGCCAGCAGTTTAGGGCCCCCGGGGGCCAACGTCCTGACTTTC. The full variable domain, with the rest looked up from reference TRBV27 and TRBJ2-6, is EAQVTQNPRYLITVTGKKLTVTCSQNMNHEYMSWYRQDPGLGLRQIYYSMNVEVTDKGDVPEGYKVSRKEKRNFPLILESPSPNQTSLYFCASSLGPPGANVLTFGAGSRLTVL.

This clonotype was seen repeatedly, ten times or more. The rearrangement uses TRBV7-9 and TRBJ2-5, with D perhaps TRBD1 (6 bases). Per germline, CDR1 SEHNR and CDR2 FQNEAQ (reference sequence). V was cut by 6 bases and J by 1 base, with 18 bases left in between. The CDR3 runs to 16 residues. The CDR3 sequence: CASRLEAGVFQETQYF. CDR3 DNA sequence: TGTGCCAGCAGGCTCGAGGCAGGGGTCTTCCAAGAGACCCAGTACTTC.

J is TRBJ2-1 and V is TRBV6-4; D is unresolved. The CDR3 length is 16 residues. Trimming took 3 bases from V and 0 from J, leaving 12 bases between them. Germline loops: CDR1 MRHNA, CDR2 SNTAGT. The CDR3 DNA sequence: TGTGCCAGCAGTGAAGACCTGCTAGGCTCCTACAATGAGCAGTTCTTC. It codes for CASSEDLLGSYNEQFF.

Turning to this clonotype: This may stem from a read error, because a much larger clone lies one nucleotide away. This chain links TRBV12-5 with TRBJ2-1; possibly TRBD1 for D (5 bases). CDR3 size: 12 residues. CDR1 LGHNT and CDR2 FRNRAP come from the germline V gene. The CDR3 coding sequence is TGTGCTAGTGGTTTAGGGGTCGATGAGCAGTCCTTC. It yields the protein CASGLGVDEQSF.

The rearrangement uses TRBV6-2 or TRBV6-3 and TRBJ1-1; D is possibly TRBD1 (5 bases). CDR3 length: 19 residues. The V gene lost 2 bases and the J gene lost 2 bases, with 24 bases spanning the gap. Germline V gene data show CDR1 as MNHEY and CDR2 as SVGEGT. As DNA, the CDR3 is TGTGCCAGCAGTTACCCCCGTCTGAACAGGTCGGGCCCCAACACTGAAGCTTTCTTT. It is translated as CASSYPRLNRSGPNTEAFF.